This T cell receptor beta chain was sequenced during a study of control samples from healthy donors and cancer patients. CDR1 is GTSNPN and CDR2 is SVGIG in the germline V gene (reference sequence). CDR3 size: 16 residues. Trimming left V 7 bases short and J 6 bases short, with 25 bases between. Sequenced by immunoSEQ multiplex PCR; TCRdb stores in-frame clones only, minus some. The data show approximately 150,000 clones, 70% to 90% seen once. The sample was blood. This clonotype was sampled from a young man in good health. The rearrangement links TRBV30 to TRBJ1-5; a possible D gene is TRBD1 (6 bases). The CDR3 DNA is TGTGCCTCCCCCTCACCGGGGGCAGGGGCTCGTCAGCCCCAGCATTTT. This sequence encodes CASPSPGAGARQPQHF.